This T cell receptor beta chain was recorded in a study of blood T cells in healthy people across ages. With a J-beta primer mix and a sample-barcoded 5' primer, a second PCR ran about 7 to 11 cycles. Every single cDNA molecule received a tag from a template-switch adaptor with 12 random nucleotides. A single record per CDR3 protein comes from TCRdb applying MiXCR to the 5' RACE reads. This sample carries roughly 700,000 distinct CDR3 sequences, more than 40% of them seen once, and the ten largest clones take under 35%. Whole-study findings and limits: Diversity was higher, and naive CD4+ cells more numerous, in long-lived donors than in aged donors. TCR beta diversity per million T cells fell roughly linearly with age.

Turning to this clonotype: Its target is unknown.

The germline V gene encodes CDR1 LGHNA and CDR2 YSLEER. V was clipped by 2 bases and J by 3 bases, with 10 bases between them. CDR3 length equals 14 residues. This chain joins TRBV4-3 and TRBJ2-5; tentatively, D is TRBD2 (6 bases). Sequenced material: blood. The origin of this receptor is a woman aged 60 to 75 in good health. CDR3: CASSQLSGEETQYF. The CDR3 DNA reads as TGCGCCAGCAGCCAACTTTCGGGAGAAGAGACCCAGTACTTC.